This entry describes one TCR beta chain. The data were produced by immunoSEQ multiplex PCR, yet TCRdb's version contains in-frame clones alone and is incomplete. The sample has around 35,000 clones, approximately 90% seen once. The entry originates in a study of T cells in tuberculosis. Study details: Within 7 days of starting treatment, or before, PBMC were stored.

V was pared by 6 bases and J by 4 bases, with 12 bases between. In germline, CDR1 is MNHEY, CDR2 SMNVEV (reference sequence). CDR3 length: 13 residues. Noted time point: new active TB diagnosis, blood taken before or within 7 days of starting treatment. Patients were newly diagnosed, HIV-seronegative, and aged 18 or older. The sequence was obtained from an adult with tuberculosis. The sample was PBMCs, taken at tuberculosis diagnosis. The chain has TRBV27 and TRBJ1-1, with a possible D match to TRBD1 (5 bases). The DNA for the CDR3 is TGTGCCAGCAGGCCTGCGGGGGTCACTGAAGCTTTCTTT. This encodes CASRPAGVTEAFF.